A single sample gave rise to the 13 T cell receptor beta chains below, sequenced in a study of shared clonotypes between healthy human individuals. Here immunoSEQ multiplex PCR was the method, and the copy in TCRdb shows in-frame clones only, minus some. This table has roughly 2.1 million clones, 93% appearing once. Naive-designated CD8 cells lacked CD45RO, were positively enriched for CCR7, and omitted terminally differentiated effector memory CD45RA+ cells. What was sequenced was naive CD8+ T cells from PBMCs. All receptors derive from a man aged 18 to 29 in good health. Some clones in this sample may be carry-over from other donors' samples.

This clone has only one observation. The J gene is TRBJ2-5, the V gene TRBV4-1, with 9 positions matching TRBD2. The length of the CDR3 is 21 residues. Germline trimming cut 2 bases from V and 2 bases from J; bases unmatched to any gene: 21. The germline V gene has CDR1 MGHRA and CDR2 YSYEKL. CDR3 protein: CASSQYPPSPRSSGEQETQYF. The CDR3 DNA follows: TGCGCCAGCAGCCAATACCCCCCCTCCCCGCGGTCTAGCGGGGAGCAAGAGACCCAGTACTTC.

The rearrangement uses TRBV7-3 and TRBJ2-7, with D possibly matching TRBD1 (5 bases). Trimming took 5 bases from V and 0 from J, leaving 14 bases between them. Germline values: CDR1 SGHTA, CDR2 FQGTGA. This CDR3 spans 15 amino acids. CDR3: CASSPFADSSYEQYF. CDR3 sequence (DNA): TGTGCCAGCAGCCCCTTCGCCGACAGCTCCTACGAGCAGTACTTC.

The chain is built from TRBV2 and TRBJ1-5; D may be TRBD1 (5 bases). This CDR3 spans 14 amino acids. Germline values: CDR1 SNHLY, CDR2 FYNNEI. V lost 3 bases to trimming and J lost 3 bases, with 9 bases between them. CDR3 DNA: TGTGCCAGCAGTGATCGGGGACCCAATCAGCCCCAGCATTTT. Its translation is CASSDRGPNQPQHF.

The CDR3 region is CASSIGETQYF. CDR3 sequence (DNA): TGTGCCAGCAGCATAGGGGAGACCCAGTACTTC. The rearrangement joins TRBV28 to TRBJ2-5; no clear D. V was trimmed by 6 bases and J by 5 bases, leaving 7 bases between them. The CDR3 extends over 11 amino acids. CDR1 and CDR2 from the germline V gene are MDHEN and SYDVKM.

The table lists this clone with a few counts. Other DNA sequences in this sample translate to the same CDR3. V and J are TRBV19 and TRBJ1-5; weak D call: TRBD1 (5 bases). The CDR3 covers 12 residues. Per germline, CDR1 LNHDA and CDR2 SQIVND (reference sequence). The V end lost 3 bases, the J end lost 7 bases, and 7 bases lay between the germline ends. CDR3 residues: CASSIGGQPQHF. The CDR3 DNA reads TGTGCCAGTAGTATTGGGGGACAGCCCCAGCATTTT.

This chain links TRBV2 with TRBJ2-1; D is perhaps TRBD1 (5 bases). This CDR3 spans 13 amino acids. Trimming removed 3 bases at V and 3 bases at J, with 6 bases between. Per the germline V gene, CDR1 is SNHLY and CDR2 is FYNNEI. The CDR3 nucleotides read TGTGCCAGCAGTGAGACAGACTACAATGAGCAGTTCTTC. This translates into CASSETDYNEQFF. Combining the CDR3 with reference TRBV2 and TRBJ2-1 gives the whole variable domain EPEVTQTPSHQVTQMGQEVILRCVPISNHLYFYWYRQILGQKVEFLVSFYNNEISEKSEIFDDQFSVERPDGSNFTLKIRSTKLEDSAMYFCASSETDYNEQFFGPGTRLTVL.

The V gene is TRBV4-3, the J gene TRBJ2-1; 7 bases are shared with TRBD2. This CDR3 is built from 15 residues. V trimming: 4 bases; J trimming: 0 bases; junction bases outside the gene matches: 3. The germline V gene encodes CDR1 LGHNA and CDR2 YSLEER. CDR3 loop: CASSPRTSSYNEQFF. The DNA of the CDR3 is TGCGCCAGCAGCCCCAGGACTAGCTCCTACAATGAGCAGTTCTTC.

The DNA for the CDR3 is TGTGCCAGCAGCGCCAAACAGGGTTCTAACTATGGCTACACCTTC. Amino acids: CASSAKQGSNYGYTF. The V gene is TRBV7-8, the J gene TRBJ1-2; weak D call: TRBD1 (6 bases). The CDR3 length is 15 residues. Trimming removed 5 bases at V and 0 bases at J, with 13 bases between. From germline, CDR1 is SGHVS and CDR2 FQNEAQ.

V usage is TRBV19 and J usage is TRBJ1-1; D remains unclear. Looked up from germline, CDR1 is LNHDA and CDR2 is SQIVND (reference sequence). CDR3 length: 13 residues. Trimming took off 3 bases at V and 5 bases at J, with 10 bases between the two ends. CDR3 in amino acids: CASSISGFTEAFF. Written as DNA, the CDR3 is TGTGCCAGTAGTATTTCCGGGTTTACTGAAGCTTTCTTT.

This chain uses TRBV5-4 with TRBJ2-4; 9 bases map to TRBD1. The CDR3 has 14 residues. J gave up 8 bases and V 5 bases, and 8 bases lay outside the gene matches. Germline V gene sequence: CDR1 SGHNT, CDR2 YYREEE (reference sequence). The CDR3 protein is CASRLTGGEDIQYF. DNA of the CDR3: TGTGCCAGCAGACTTACAGGGGGCGAGGACATTCAGTACTTC. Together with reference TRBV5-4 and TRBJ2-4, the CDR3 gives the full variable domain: ETGVTQSPTHLIKTRGQQVTLRCSSQSGHNTVSWYQQALGQGPQFIFQYYREEENGRGNFPPRFSGLQFPNYSSELNVNALELDDSALYLCASRLTGGEDIQYFGAGTRLSVL.

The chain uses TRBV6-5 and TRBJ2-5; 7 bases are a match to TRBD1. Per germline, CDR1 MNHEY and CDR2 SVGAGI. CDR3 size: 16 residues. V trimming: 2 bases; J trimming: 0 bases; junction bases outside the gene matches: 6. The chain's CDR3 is CASSYAAGGNQETQYF. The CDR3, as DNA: TGTGCCAGCAGTTACGCCGCAGGGGGTAACCAAGAGACCCAGTACTTC.

The CDR3 DNA reads as TGTGCCAGCAGCGCCTACTCGAGCTCCTACAATGAGCAGTTCTTC. The encoded protein is CASSAYSSSYNEQFF. The genes are TRBV9 and TRBJ2-1; D is ambiguous. CDR3 length: 15 residues. V was cut by 3 bases and J by 0 bases, with 10 bases left in between. Per the germline V gene, CDR1 is SGDLS and CDR2 is YYNGEE.

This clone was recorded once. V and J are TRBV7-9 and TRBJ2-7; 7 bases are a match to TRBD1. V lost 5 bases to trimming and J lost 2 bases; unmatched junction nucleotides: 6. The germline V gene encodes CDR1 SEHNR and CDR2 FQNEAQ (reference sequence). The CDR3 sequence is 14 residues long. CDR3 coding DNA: TGTGCCAGCAGCCAACGGGACAGTGCCTACGAGCAGTACTTC. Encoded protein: CASSQRDSAYEQYF.